The entry below describes one T cell receptor (beta chain). Profiling relied on immunoSEQ multiplex PCR, and the TCRdb table lists in-frame clones only, not all of them. The sample shows over 85,000 clones, approximately 81% of them seen only once. This record belongs to a study of cytomegalovirus exposure and HLA in healthy donors. For the study at large: A subsequent analysis stated that the roughly 120 validation repertoires were run on the same platform as the approximately 700 first-cohort repertoires.

This CDR3 is 16 amino acids long. V lost 2 bases and J lost 2; bases outside the gene matches: 6. Germline-derived CDR1 and CDR2 are SGHRS and YFSETQ. V usage is TRBV5-1 and J usage is TRBJ2-7; TRBD1 matches at 11 bases. This sequence was found in a woman aged 18 to 35 in good health and CMV-seropositive. The material sequenced was PBMCs. CDR3 nucleotide sequence: TGCGCCAGCAGCTTAACACCGGGACAGGGGGCCTACGAGCAGTACTTC. Its translation is CASSLTPGQGAYEQYF.